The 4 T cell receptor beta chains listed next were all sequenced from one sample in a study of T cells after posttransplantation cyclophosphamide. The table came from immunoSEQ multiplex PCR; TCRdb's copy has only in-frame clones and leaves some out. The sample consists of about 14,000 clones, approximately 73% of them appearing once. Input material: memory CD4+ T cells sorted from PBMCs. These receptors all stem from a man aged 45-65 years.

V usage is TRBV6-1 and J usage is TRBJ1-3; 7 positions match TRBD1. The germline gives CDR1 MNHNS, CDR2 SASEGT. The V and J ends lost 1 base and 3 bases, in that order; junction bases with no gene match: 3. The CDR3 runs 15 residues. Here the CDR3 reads CASSEGRGYGNTIYF. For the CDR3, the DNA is TGTGCCAGCAGTGAAGGCAGGGGGTATGGAAACACCATATATTTT.

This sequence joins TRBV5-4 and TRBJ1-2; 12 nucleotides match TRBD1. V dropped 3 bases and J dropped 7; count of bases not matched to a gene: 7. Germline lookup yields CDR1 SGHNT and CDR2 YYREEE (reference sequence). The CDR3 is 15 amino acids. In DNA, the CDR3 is TGTGCCAGCAGCTCCACGGGACAGGGGGCGGGTGGCTACACCTTC. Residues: CASSSTGQGAGGYTF. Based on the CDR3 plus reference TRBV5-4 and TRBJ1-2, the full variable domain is ETGVTQSPTHLIKTRGQQVTLRCSSQSGHNTVSWYQQALGQGPQFIFQYYREEENGRGNFPPRFSGLQFPNYSSELNVNALELDDSALYLCASSSTGQGAGGYTFGSGTRLTVV.

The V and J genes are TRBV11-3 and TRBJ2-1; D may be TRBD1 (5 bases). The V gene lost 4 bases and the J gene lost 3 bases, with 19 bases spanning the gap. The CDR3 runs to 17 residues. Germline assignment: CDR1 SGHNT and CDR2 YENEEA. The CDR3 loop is CASSSGQTPRYYNEQFF. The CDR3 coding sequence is TGTGCCAGCAGCTCAGGACAAACCCCCAGGTACTACAATGAGCAGTTCTTC.

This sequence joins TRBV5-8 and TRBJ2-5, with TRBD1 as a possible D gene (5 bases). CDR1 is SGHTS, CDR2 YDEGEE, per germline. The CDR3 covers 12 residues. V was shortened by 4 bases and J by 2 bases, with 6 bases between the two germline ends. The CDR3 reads CASSRQQETQYF. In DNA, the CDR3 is TGTGCCAGCAGCCGACAGCAAGAGACCCAGTACTTC.